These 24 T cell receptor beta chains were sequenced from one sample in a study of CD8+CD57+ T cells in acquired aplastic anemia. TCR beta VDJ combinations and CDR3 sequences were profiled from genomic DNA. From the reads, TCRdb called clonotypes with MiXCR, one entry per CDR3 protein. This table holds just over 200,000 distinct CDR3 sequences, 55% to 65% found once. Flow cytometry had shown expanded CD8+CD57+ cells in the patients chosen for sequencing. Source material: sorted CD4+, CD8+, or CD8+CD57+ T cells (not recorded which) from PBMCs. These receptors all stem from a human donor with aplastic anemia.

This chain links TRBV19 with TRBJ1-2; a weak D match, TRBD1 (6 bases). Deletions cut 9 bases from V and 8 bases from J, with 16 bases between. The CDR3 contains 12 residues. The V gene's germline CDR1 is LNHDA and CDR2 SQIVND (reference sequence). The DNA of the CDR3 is TGTGCCAGCTACGACAGGTTCTACGGCTACACCTTC. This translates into CASYDRFYGYTF. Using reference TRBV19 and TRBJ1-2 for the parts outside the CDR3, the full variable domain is DGGITQSPKYLFRKEGQNVTLSCEQNLNHDAMYWYRQDPGQGLRLIYYSQIVNDFQKGDIAEGYSVSREKKESFPLTVTSAQKNPTAFYLCASYDRFYGYTFGSGTRLTVV.

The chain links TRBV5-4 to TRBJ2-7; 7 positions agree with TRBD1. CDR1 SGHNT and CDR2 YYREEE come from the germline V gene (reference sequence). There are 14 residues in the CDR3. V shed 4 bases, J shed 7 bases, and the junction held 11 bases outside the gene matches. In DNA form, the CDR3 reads TGTGCCAGCAGCCCCACTTACAGGGGCGAAGAGCAGTACTTC. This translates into CASSPTYRGEEQYF.

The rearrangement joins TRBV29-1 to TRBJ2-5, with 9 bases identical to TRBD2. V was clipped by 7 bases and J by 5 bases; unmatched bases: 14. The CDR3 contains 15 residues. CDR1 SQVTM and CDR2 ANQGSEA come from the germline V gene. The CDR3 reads CSAAGGPLGGETQYF. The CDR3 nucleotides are TGCAGCGCCGCGGGAGGGCCCCTCGGGGGGGAGACCCAGTACTTC.

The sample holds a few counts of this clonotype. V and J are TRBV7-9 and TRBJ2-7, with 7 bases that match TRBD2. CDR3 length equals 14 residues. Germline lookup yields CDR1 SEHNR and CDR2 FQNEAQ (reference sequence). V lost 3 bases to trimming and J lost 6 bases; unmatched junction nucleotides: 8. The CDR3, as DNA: TGTGCCAGCAGCTTGATAAGGGAGGGTGCCGAGCAGTACTTC. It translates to CASSLIREGAEQYF.

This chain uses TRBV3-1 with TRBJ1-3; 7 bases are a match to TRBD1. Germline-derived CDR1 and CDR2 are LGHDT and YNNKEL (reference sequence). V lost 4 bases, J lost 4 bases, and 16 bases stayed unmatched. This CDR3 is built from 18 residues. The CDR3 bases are TGTGCCAGCAGCCGGAGGGACAGCGATCTAGGGATAGGAAACACCATATATTTT. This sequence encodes CASSRRDSDLGIGNTIYF.

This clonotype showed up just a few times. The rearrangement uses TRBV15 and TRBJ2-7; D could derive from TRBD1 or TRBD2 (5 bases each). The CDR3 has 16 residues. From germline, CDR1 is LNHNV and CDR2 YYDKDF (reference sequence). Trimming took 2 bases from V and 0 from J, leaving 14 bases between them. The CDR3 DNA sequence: TGTGCCACCAGCAGACAACAGAGGGGCAGCTCCTACGAGCAGTACTTC. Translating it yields CATSRQQRGSSYEQYF.

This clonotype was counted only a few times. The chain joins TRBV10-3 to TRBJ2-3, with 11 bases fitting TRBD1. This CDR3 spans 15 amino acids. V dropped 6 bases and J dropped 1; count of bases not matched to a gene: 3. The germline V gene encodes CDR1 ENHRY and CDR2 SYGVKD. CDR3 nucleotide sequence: TGTGCCATCAGGGAGGGACAGGGGGGCACAGATACGCAGTATTTT. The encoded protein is CAIREGQGGTDTQYF.

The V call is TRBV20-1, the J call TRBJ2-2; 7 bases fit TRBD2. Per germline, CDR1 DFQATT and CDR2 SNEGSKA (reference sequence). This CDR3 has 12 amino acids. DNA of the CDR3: TGCGGCGCTAGGGAGGGGACCGGGGAGCTGTTTTTT. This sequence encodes CGAREGTGELFF.

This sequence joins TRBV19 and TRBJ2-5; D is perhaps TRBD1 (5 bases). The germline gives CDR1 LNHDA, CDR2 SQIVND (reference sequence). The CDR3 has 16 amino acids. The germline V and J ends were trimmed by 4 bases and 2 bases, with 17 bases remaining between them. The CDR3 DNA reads TGTGCCAGTAGTAAGGGGCACGTGAACACTCAAGAGACCCAGTACTTC. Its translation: CASSKGHVNTQETQYF.

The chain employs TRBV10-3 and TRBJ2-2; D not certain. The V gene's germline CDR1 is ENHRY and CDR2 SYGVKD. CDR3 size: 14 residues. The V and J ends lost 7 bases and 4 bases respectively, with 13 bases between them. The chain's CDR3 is CAITGPDGTGELFF. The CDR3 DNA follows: TGTGCCATCACCGGGCCCGACGGCACCGGGGAGCTGTTTTTT.

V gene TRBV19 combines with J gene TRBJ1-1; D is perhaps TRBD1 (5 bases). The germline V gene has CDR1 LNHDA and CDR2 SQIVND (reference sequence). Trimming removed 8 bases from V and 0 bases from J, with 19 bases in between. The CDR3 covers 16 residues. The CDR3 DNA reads TGTGCCAGTCTAACCCGACAGCCGACTTTGAACACTGAAGCTTTCTTT. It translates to CASLTRQPTLNTEAFF.

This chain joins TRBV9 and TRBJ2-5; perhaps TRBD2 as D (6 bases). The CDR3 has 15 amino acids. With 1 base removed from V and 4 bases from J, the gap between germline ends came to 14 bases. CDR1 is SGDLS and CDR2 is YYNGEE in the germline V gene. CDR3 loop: CASSVWAGPRETQYF. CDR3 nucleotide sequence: TGTGCCAGCAGCGTATGGGCGGGGCCCCGAGAGACCCAGTACTTC.

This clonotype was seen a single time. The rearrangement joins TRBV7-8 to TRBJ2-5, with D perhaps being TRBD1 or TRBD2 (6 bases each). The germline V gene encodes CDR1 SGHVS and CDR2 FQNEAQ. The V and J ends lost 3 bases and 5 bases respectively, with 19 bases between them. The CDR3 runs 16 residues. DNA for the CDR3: TGTGCCAGCAGCTTGGGGGGACCAGGGGAAGGGGAGACCCAGTACTTC. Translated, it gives CASSLGGPGEGETQYF.

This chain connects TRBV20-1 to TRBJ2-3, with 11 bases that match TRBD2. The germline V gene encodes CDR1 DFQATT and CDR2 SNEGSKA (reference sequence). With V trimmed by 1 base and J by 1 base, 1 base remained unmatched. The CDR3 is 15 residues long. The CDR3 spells CSARVTSGGTDTQYF. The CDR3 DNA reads TGCAGTGCTAGAGTGACTAGCGGGGGCACAGATACGCAGTATTTT.

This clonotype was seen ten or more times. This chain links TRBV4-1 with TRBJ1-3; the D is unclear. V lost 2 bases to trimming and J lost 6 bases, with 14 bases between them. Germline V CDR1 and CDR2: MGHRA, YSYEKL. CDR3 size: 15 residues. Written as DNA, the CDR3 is TGCGCCAGCAGCCAAAGCCTACTTACTTTAAACACCATATATTTT. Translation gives CASSQSLLTLNTIYF.

In DNA, the CDR3 is TGTGCCACCAGTGATTCAGGGCTTAGCGACGAGCAGTACTTC. It yields the protein CATSDSGLSDEQYF. The V gene is TRBV24-1, the J gene TRBJ2-7, with D perhaps being TRBD1 or TRBD2 (5 bases each). Germline CDR1 is KGHDR and CDR2 is SFDVKD. Trimming took off 2 bases at V and 5 bases at J, with 12 bases between the two ends. The CDR3 consists of 14 residues.

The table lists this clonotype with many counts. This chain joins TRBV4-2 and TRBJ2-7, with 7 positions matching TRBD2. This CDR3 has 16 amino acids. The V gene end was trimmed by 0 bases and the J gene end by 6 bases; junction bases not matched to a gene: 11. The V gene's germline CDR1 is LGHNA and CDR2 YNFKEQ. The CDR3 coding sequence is TGTGCCAGCAGCCAAGAGATAGAGCGGGGACTGGGCGAGCAGTACTTC. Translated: CASSQEIERGLGEQYF.

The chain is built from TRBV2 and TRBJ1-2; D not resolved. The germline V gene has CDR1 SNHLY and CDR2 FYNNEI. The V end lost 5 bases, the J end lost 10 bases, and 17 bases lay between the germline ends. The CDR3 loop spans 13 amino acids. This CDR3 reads CASSYGEGSFYTF. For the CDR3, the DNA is TGTGCCAGCAGTTATGGGGAGGGAAGCTTCTACACCTTC.

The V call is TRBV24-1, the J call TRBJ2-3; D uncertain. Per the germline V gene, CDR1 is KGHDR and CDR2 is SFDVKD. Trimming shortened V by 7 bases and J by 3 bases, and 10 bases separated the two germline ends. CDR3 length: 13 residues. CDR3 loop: CATREPITDTQYF. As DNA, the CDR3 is TGTGCCACCAGGGAACCAATTACAGATACGCAGTATTTT.

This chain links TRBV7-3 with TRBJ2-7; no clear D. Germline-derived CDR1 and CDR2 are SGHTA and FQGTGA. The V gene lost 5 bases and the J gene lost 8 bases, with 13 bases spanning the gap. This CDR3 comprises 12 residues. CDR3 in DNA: TGTGCCAGCAGCAGTATGGCTTCAAAGCAGTACTTC. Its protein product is CASSSMASKQYF.

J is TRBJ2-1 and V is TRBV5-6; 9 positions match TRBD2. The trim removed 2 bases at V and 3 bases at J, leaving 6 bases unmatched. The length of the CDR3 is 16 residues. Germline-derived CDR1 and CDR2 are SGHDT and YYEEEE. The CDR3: CASSFLSSGGYNEQFF. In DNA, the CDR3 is TGTGCCAGCAGCTTCCTTAGTAGCGGGGGCTACAATGAGCAGTTCTTC.

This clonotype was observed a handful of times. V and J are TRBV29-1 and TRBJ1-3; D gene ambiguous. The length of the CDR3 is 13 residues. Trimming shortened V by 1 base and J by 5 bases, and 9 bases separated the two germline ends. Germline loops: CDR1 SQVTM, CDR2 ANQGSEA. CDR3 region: CSVEGPGRNTIYF. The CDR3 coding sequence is TGCAGCGTTGAAGGGCCGGGGAGAAACACCATATATTTT.

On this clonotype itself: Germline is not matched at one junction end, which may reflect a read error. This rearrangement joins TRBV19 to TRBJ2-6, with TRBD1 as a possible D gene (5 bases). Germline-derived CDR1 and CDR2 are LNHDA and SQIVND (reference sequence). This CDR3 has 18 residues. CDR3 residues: CASSSPLKASSGANVLTF. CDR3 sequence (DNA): TGTGCCAGTAGTAGTCCCTTAAAGGCCAGCTCTGGGGCCAACGTTCTGACTTTC.

CDR3 nucleotides: TGTGCCACCAGTGATTGGGGACGTCCGACGAACACCGGGGAGCTGTTTTTT. Translated, it gives CATSDWGRPTNTGELFF. V gene TRBV24-1 combines with J gene TRBJ2-2, with D tentatively TRBD1 or TRBD2 (5 bases each). Per germline, CDR1 KGHDR and CDR2 SFDVKD. The CDR3 is 17 residues long. Trimming removed 2 bases at V and 0 bases at J, with 12 bases between.